This T cell receptor beta chain was captured by sequencing in a study of blood T cell repertoires in COVID-19. Study background: Collection of acute and convalescent COVID-19 samples took place in the United States, Italy and Spain.

This clone showed up just a few times. Authors' processing steps: Amplification from reference gene primers served as the basis for estimated nucleated cell counts. Clones were read by immunoSEQ multiplex PCR, and TCRdb kept only the in-frame ones, dropping some. V, J and clone size are taken as reported in that table, and D and trimming were inferred from the DNA itself. This repertoire shows 89,000 or so clones, 85% found once; its top ten account for over 35%. Germline V gene lookup returns CDR1 LGHDT and CDR2 YNNKEL (reference sequence). The CDR3 sequence is 13 residues long. Trimming took off 1 base at V and 4 bases at J, with 7 bases between the two ends.

The specimen sequenced was peripheral blood. The origin of this receptor is a man aged 80 or over with acute or convalescent COVID-19. This chain connects TRBV3-1 (or the pseudogene TRBV3-2) to TRBJ1-2; D is undetermined. CDR3 DNA: TGTGCCAGCAGCCAAGCGAGGAGCTATGGCTACACCTTC. This encodes CASSQARSYGYTF.